The present TCR beta chain was sequenced within a study of CD8+ T cells in alopecia areata. Study outcomes and limitations: In scalp and blood during tofacitinib, many expanded lesional clones persisted.

The treatment: oral pan-JAK inhibitor, 5-10 mg twice daily. RNA extraction was followed by reverse transcription into cDNA, which acted as the sequencing template. TCRdb's table, derived via immunoSEQ multiplex PCR, lists solely in-frame clones and lacks some. The table includes 150,000 or so clones, 86% detected once. Germline V gene sequence: CDR1 MNHEY, CDR2 SMNVEV (reference sequence). This CDR3 is 13 amino acids long. Trimming shortened V by 2 bases and J by 2 bases, and 7 bases separated the two germline ends. Details on this clone: Its antigen is unknown. Other nucleotide sequences in the sample specify the same CDR3.

The gene calls are TRBV27 and TRBJ2-7; no clear D. The TCR comes from a human donor with alopecia areata. The sequences come from CD8+ T cells sorted from blood, collected at week 4, from a patient treated with tofacitinib. This chain's CDR3 is CASSLTATYEQYF. The CDR3 region has the DNA TGTGCCAGCAGTTTAACCGCGACCTACGAGCAGTACTTC.